Listed here are 24 T cell receptor beta chains from one sample, sequenced in a study of blood T cell repertoires in COVID-19. Clones were read by immunoSEQ multiplex PCR, and TCRdb kept only the in-frame ones, dropping some. This sample has about 100,000 clones, with roughly nine tenths found just once. Material for sequencing was peripheral blood. Receptors were obtained from a human donor in a cohort sampled during active COVID-19.

The chain has TRBV2 and TRBJ2-7; D remains unclear. Trimming cost V 4 bases and J 6 bases, with 13 bases left between them. This CDR3 contains 13 residues. Germline V gene sequence: CDR1 SNHLY, CDR2 FYNNEI. CDR3 sequence reads: CASSGGRNIEQYF. In DNA form, the CDR3 reads TGTGCCAGCAGTGGCGGCCGTAACATCGAGCAGTACTTC.

The V call is TRBV7-2, the J call TRBJ1-1; no clear D gene. Germline lookup yields CDR1 SGHTA and CDR2 FQGNSA. With 1 base removed from V and 6 bases from J, the gap between germline ends came to 9 bases. CDR3 length: 13 residues. The CDR3 DNA sequence: TGTGCCAGCAGCTTAGAAATGGGCTCTGAAGCTTTCTTT. Translation: CASSLEMGSEAFF.

The chain couples TRBV13 to TRBJ2-5, with a weak D call TRBD1 (6 bases). Germline V gene lookup returns CDR1 PRHDT and CDR2 FYEKMQ (reference sequence). This CDR3 is built from 13 residues. V was clipped by 0 bases and J by 7 bases, with 9 bases between them. DNA for the CDR3: TGTGCCAGCAGCTTAGGCGCAGGGGTGACCCAGTACTTC. Translated, it gives CASSLGAGVTQYF. Full variable domain (outside the CDR3, taken from reference TRBV13 and TRBJ2-5): AAGVIQSPRHLIKEKRETATLKCYPIPRHDTVYWYQQGPGQDPQFLISFYEKMQSDKGSIPDRFSAQQFSDYHSELNMSSLELGDSALYFCASSLGAGVTQYFGPGTRLLVL.

This clone was detected only once. J is TRBJ2-7 and V is TRBV30, with TRBD2 as a possible D gene (6 bases). Germline V gene sequence: CDR1 GTSNPN, CDR2 SVGIG (reference sequence). This CDR3 has 12 residues. Trimming removed 8 bases from V and 9 bases from J, with 20 bases in between. CDR3 DNA: TGTGCCGCCCGGGGGTTACGTATAGGGCAGTACTTC. Its protein is CAARGLRIGQYF.

This chain connects TRBV6-1 to TRBJ1-3, with D uncertain. The V gene's germline CDR1 is MNHNS and CDR2 SASEGT. There are 16 residues in the CDR3. V was clipped by 2 bases and J by 0 bases, with 11 bases between them. The chain's CDR3 is CASSEFWRVSGNTIYF. As DNA, the CDR3 is TGTGCCAGCAGTGAATTTTGGAGGGTCTCTGGAAACACCATATATTTT.

The genes are TRBV28 and TRBJ2-4, with no clear D. CDR1 is MDHEN, CDR2 SYDVKM, per germline. Trimming took off 4 bases at V and 12 bases at J, with 10 bases between the two ends. CDR3 length: 11 amino acids. CDR3 residues: CASSSSSNQYF. The CDR3 DNA is TGTGCCAGCAGTTCGTCCAGTAATCAGTACTTC.

The V gene is TRBV12-5, the J gene TRBJ1-3, with unresolved D. The CDR3 totals 12 residues. Germline-derived CDR1 and CDR2 are LGHNT and FRNRAP. Trimming removed 5 bases from V and 2 bases from J, with 4 bases in between. CDR3 residues: CASGRAGNTIYF. CDR3 in DNA: TGTGCTAGTGGTCGTGCTGGAAACACCATATATTTT. Complete variable domain (other parts from reference TRBV12-5 and TRBJ1-3): DARVTQTPRHKVTEMGQEVTMRCQPILGHNTVFWYRQTMMQGLELLAYFRNRAPLDDSGMPKDRFSAEMPDATLATLKIQPSEPRDSAVYFCASGRAGNTIYFGEGSWLTVV.

DNA of the CDR3: TGTGCCAGCAGCTTACGTCGAGAGGGCCGGGGCTATGGCTACACCTTC. It specifies CASSLRREGRGYGYTF. V and J are TRBV7-9 and TRBJ1-2; D gene ambiguous. The CDR3 spans 16 residues. Per the germline V gene, CDR1 is SEHNR and CDR2 is FQNEAQ (reference sequence). V lost 2 bases to trimming and J lost 4 bases, with 17 bases between them. Full variable domain (outside the CDR3, taken from reference TRBV7-9 and TRBJ1-2): DTGVSQNPRHKITKRGQNVTFRCDPISEHNRLYWYRQTLGQGPEFLTYFQNEAQLEKSRLLSDRFSAERPKGSFSTLEIQRTEQGDSAMYLCASSLRREGRGYGYTFGSGTRLTVV.

The chain links TRBV30 to TRBJ1-2; D remains unclear. This CDR3 is 12 amino acids long. Germline V CDR1 and CDR2: GTSNPN, SVGIG (reference sequence). V lost 7 bases to trimming and J lost 8 bases, with 17 bases between them. DNA for the CDR3: TGTGCCTCCGTGGCGGGTTTCGAGGGCTACACCTTC. This gives the protein CASVAGFEGYTF.

The chain employs TRBV5-4 and TRBJ2-1, with 7 nucleotides matching TRBD2. CDR1 SGHNT and CDR2 YYREEE come from the germline V gene (reference sequence). Trimming cost V 4 bases and J 5 bases; bases outside gene matches: 9. The CDR3 has 15 residues. Here the CDR3 reads CASSPAGGRDNEQFF. DNA for the CDR3: TGTGCCAGCAGCCCCGCCGGTGGGAGGGACAATGAGCAGTTCTTC.

This clone was counted only a few times. The chain uses TRBV19 and TRBJ1-4, with 9 positions matching TRBD1. The germline gives CDR1 LNHDA, CDR2 SQIVND (reference sequence). J lost 10 bases, V lost 10 bases, and 13 bases had no gene match. The length of the CDR3 is 14 residues. The CDR3 loop reads CATRQGVSSGKLFF. For the CDR3, the DNA is TGTGCCACCCGACAGGGGGTTAGCAGCGGAAAACTGTTTTTT.

This clone was counted between two and nine times. V is TRBV5-1 and J is TRBJ2-7; weak D call: TRBD1 (6 bases). CDR1 is SGHRS, CDR2 YFSETQ, per germline. The CDR3 length is 14 residues. Trimming pared 4 bases from V and 1 base from J, leaving 12 bases between. The CDR3 loop is CASSRQELSYEQYF. CDR3 bases: TGCGCCAGCAGCCGACAGGAGCTATCCTACGAGCAGTACTTC.

The V gene is TRBV24-1, the J gene TRBJ2-2, with TRBD1 matching over 8 bases. Germline CDR1 reads KGHDR; CDR2 reads SFDVKD. Losses at the gene ends were 3 bases for V and 0 bases for J; bases not matched to a gene: 20. CDR3 length: 22 amino acids. The chain's CDR3 is CATSDPIRWTGPTSPNTGELFF. DNA of the CDR3: TGTGCCACCAGTGATCCCATTCGATGGACAGGGCCGACCTCCCCGAACACCGGGGAGCTGTTTTTT.

This clone was seen a single time. The chain joins TRBV4-1 to TRBJ2-7, with 9 bases lining up with TRBD2. The CDR3 spans 16 residues. Per the germline V gene, CDR1 is MGHRA and CDR2 is YSYEKL. Unmatched junction bases numbered 11, after V lost 3 bases and J lost 5 bases. CDR3: CASSQESSGVFNEQYF. For the CDR3, the DNA is TGCGCCAGCAGCCAGGAATCTAGCGGGGTTTTCAACGAGCAGTACTTC.

The chain has TRBV27 and TRBJ2-5, with a tentative D call TRBD1 (6 bases). V gave up 3 bases and J gave up 4 bases, with 12 bases separating them. Germline-derived CDR1 and CDR2 are MNHEY and SMNVEV (reference sequence). There are 14 residues in the CDR3. CDR3 in DNA: TGTGCCAGCAGTTTCTCCCAGGGGCGAGAGACCCAGTACTTC. It is translated as CASSFSQGRETQYF.

This chain uses TRBV5-1 with TRBJ2-3, with 10 bases aligning to TRBD1. Trimming removed 2 bases from V and 3 bases from J; junction bases left unmatched: 6. The germline V gene encodes CDR1 SGHRS and CDR2 YFSETQ. The CDR3 has 16 residues. The CDR3 DNA follows: TGCGCCAGCAGCTTCCTTGGACAGGGGGATACAGATACGCAGTATTTT. This encodes CASSFLGQGDTDTQYF.

The chain is built from TRBV4-1 and TRBJ2-1; D might be TRBD2 (6 bases). Germline lookup yields CDR1 MGHRA and CDR2 YSYEKL. Trimming left V 4 bases short and J 10 bases short, with 11 bases between. The CDR3 loop spans 12 amino acids. The CDR3 coding sequence is TGCGCCAGCAGCCGCACAGGACTAGAGCAGTTCTTC. Amino acid sequence: CASSRTGLEQFF.

The chain is built from TRBV2 and TRBJ2-1; 16 bases agree with TRBD2. The V gene's germline CDR1 is SNHLY and CDR2 FYNNEI. Germline trimming cut 6 bases from V and 9 bases from J; bases unmatched to any gene: 2. The CDR3 runs to 14 residues. CDR3 region: CASSGTSGRGEQFF. CDR3 coding DNA: TGTGCCAGCAGCGGGACTAGCGGGAGGGGTGAGCAGTTCTTC. Complete variable domain (other parts from reference TRBV2 and TRBJ2-1): EPEVTQTPSHQVTQMGQEVILRCVPISNHLYFYWYRQILGQKVEFLVSFYNNEISEKSEIFDDQFSVERPDGSNFTLKIRSTKLEDSAMYFCASSGTSGRGEQFFGPGTRLTVL.

V usage is TRBV9 and J usage is TRBJ2-1; perhaps TRBD2 as D (7 bases). This CDR3 spans 16 amino acids. V dropped 4 bases and J dropped 0 bases, with 14 bases sitting between them. Germline loops: CDR1 SGDLS, CDR2 YYNGEE. CDR3 region: CASSPRGGGSYNEQFF. The DNA of the CDR3 is TGTGCCAGCAGCCCCCGGGGAGGGGGCTCCTACAATGAGCAGTTCTTC. Variable domain in full (rest from reference TRBV9 and TRBJ2-1): DSGVTQTPKHLITATGQRVTLRCSPRSGDLSVYWYQQSLDQGLQFLIQYYNGEERAKGNILERFSAQQFPDLHSELNLSSLELGDSALYFCASSPRGGGSYNEQFFGPGTRLTVL.

In this sample, this clone turned up a few times. The chain has TRBV6-5 and TRBJ1-5; tentatively, D is TRBD1 (6 bases). Germline V lookup: CDR1 MNHEY, CDR2 SVGAGI. Trimming cost V 7 bases and J 5 bases, with 15 bases left between them. The CDR3 extends over 14 amino acids. CDR3 region: CASTPRTADQPQHF. The CDR3 DNA reads as TGTGCCAGCACACCAAGGACAGCCGATCAGCCCCAGCATTTT.

V and J are TRBV6-4 and TRBJ2-1; 11 bases match TRBD2. Germline V gene sequence: CDR1 MRHNA, CDR2 SNTAGT. J was trimmed by 0 bases and V by 3 bases; bases with no gene match: 10. The CDR3 length is 19 residues. Written as DNA, the CDR3 is TGTGCCAGCAGTGAGTTCGGGACTAGCGGCGTTCGCTCCTACAATGAGCAGTTCTTC. It translates to CASSEFGTSGVRSYNEQFF.

The V gene is TRBV12-5, the J gene TRBJ2-3; 8 nucleotides agree with TRBD1. CDR1 is LGHNT, CDR2 FRNRAP, per germline. CDR3 length: 16 residues. Trimming removed 3 bases from V and 5 bases from J; junction bases left unmatched: 10. CDR3 sequence reads: CASGLPQGAGIDTQYF. CDR3 sequence (DNA): TGTGCTAGTGGTTTACCGCAGGGGGCAGGAATAGATACGCAGTATTTT.

The V gene is TRBV18, the J gene TRBJ1-1; no reliable D call. Looked up from germline, CDR1 is KGHSH and CDR2 is LQKENI. V lost 3 bases to trimming and J lost 4 bases, with 12 bases between them. This CDR3 has 14 residues. The CDR3 nucleotides read TGTGCCAGCTCACCGGCTGCGGTGACCACTGAAGCTTTCTTT. Translation: CASSPAAVTTEAFF.

The chain carries TRBV5-5 and TRBJ2-5; 7 bases are shared with TRBD1. The CDR3 runs 15 residues. Germline V CDR1 and CDR2: SGHKS, YYEKEE (reference sequence). V was pared by 4 bases and J by 6 bases, with 12 bases of the junction left unmatched. CDR3 sequence reads: CASSDLETGRKTQYF. The CDR3 DNA sequence: TGTGCCAGCAGCGATCTGGAGACAGGGAGAAAGACCCAGTACTTC.